Described below is a single T cell receptor beta chain sequence and its context. Its matching antigen is unknown. Other nucleotide sequences from this sample produce the same CDR3. Naive CD4+ cells were CD45RA-selected; the remaining cells were memory. The data belong to a study of shared clonotypes between healthy human individuals. Each cell subset's genomic DNA was divided evenly among several immunoSEQ plates. An approximately 200 ng quantity of DNA, 25,000 to 35,000 T cell genomes, went into the sorted-subset replicate PCRs. Using immunoSEQ multiplex PCR, the repertoire was profiled, and TCRdb retains in-frame clones only, with some absent. Of a few million clones in the sample, around nine tenths were seen once. The CDR3 length is 12 residues. Germline lookup yields CDR1 SQVTM and CDR2 ANQGSEA. Trimming shortened V by 5 bases and J by 3 bases, and 7 bases separated the two germline ends. Whole-study results and caveats: Limitation of the genetic and exposure-history diversity represented came from the few donors.

The receptor comes from a man aged 18 to 35 in good health. The specimen was naive CD4+ T cells sorted from blood. Regarding subset: CD45RA+ positively selected. This chain connects TRBV29-1 to TRBJ2-2; D is unresolved. CDR3 protein: CSVQRDTGELFF. The CDR3 DNA reads as TGCAGCGTTCAGCGAGACACCGGGGAGCTGTTTTTT.